The present TCR beta chain was sequenced within a study of T cells in tuberculosis. The CDR3 is 13 residues long. The V end lost 3 bases, the J end lost 3 bases, and 6 bases lay between the germline ends. The V gene's germline CDR1 is MNHNY and CDR2 SVGAGI (reference sequence). Sorting used thawed, overnight-rested PBMC stained with anti-CD3, a viability dye and GMM-loaded CD1B tetramer. C32 glucose monomycolate from Rhodococcus equi was loaded onto the CD1B tetramers. Each donor contributed some 96,000 sorted tetramer-negative cells. No alpha-beta pairing information exists for these sequences. Clones were sequenced by immunoSEQ multiplex PCR, and TCRdb holds only the in-frame ones, with some missing. Here the sample spans roughly 61,000 clones, roughly 86% being singletons.

V and J are TRBV6-6 and TRBJ2-1; no firm D call. This TCR was recovered from an adult woman with latent tuberculosis. Material: CD1b-GMM tetramer-negative cells sorted from PBMCs. The chain's CDR3 is CASSYDFYNEQFF. The DNA of the CDR3 is TGTGCCAGCAGTTATGACTTCTACAATGAGCAGTTCTTC.